This is a list of T cell receptor beta chains from one sample in a study of brain metastases from non-small cell lung cancer. Data came from immunoSEQ multiplex PCR; TCRdb stores just in-frame clones and leaves some out. The sample lists some 4,100 clones; approximately 90% were seen once. The material sequenced was primary lung tumor tissue. Receptor source: a donor older than 35 with non-small cell lung cancer. Each CDR3 is given with its conserved first and last residue. Fields, in order: CDR3 protein, CDR3 DNA, clone size, D gene, J gene, V gene. A D gene is named only where the DNA matches it firmly. Clone size, where shown, is once, few, many, or a class for clones that have expanded.

CASSMSLTGELFF,TGTGCCAGCAGCATGAGCCTGACCGGGGAGCTGTTTTTT,.,.,TRBJ2-2,TRBV13
CASSGKDTQYF,TGTGCCAGCAGCGGGAAAGATACGCAGTATTTT,.,.,TRBJ2-3,TRBV3-1/TRBV3-2
CASSLAGGDFTDTQYF,TGTGCCAGCAGTTTAGCCGGCGGGGACTTCACAGATACGCAGTATTTT,.,.,TRBJ2-3,TRBV28
CASSSSGGAGTDTQYF,TGTGCCAGCAGCTCTAGCGGGGGGGCGGGCACAGATACGCAGTATTTT,.,TRBD2,TRBJ2-3,TRBV7-3
CASSPPGSNQPQHF,TGTGCCAGCAGCCCACCGGGTAGCAATCAGCCCCAGCATTTT,.,.,TRBJ1-5,TRBV2
CASSKGRIPYEQYF,TGTGCCAGCAGCAAAGGCCGCATACCCTACGAGCAGTACTTC,.,.,TRBJ2-7,TRBV21-1
CATSDPVGGPYNEQFF,TGTGCCACCAGTGATCCCGTCGGGGGGCCCTACAATGAGCAGTTCTTC,.,.,TRBJ2-1,TRBV24-1
CASSPRGDRFNEQFF,TGTGCCAGCAGCCCGCGCGGGGACCGCTTCAATGAGCAGTTCTTC,.,.,TRBJ2-1,TRBV5-4
CASSITARSSGGPEAFF,TGTGCCAGTAGTATAACCGCCCGGAGTAGCGGGGGCCCTGAAGCTTTCTTT,.,.,TRBJ1-1,TRBV19
CASSDSGVTGELFF,TGTGCCAGCAGTGACTCAGGGGTCACCGGGGAGCTGTTTTTT,.,.,TRBJ2-2,TRBV6-4
CASSEAQKTQYF,TGTGCCAGCAGTGAAGCGCAGAAGACCCAGTACTTC,.,.,TRBJ2-5,TRBV6-1
CASSGPAGGHNEQFF,TGTGCCAGCAGCGGCCCAGCGGGGGGGCACAATGAGCAGTTCTTC,.,TRBD2,TRBJ2-1,TRBV9
CASSLQGLHEQYF,TGTGCCAGCAGCTTACAAGGGCTCCACGAGCAGTACTTC,.,.,TRBJ2-7,TRBV7-9
CASSDGGGPYNEQFF,TGTGCCAGCAGTGACGGCGGGGGTCCCTACAATGAGCAGTTCTTC,.,TRBD2,TRBJ2-1,TRBV6-4
CASSGDGTETTYEQYF,TGTGCCAGCAGTGGCGACGGGACAGAGACCACCTACGAGCAGTACTTC,.,TRBD1,TRBJ2-7,TRBV2
CASSYSRAGAYEQYF,TGTGCCAGCAGTTACTCGAGGGCAGGCGCCTACGAGCAGTACTTC,.,.,TRBJ2-7,TRBV6-2/TRBV6-3
CASSQFKNTEAFF,TGTGCCAGCAGCCAGTTTAAGAACACTGAAGCTTTCTTT,once,.,TRBJ1-1,TRBV4-2